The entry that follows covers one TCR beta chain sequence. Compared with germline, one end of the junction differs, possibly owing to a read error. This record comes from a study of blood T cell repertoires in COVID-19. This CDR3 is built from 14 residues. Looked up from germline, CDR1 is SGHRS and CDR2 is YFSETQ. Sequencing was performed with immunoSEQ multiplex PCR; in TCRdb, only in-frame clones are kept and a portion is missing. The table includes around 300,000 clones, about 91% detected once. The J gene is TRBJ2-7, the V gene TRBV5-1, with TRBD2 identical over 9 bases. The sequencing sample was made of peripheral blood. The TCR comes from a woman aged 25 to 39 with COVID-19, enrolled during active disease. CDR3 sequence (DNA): TGCGCCAGCAGTTTGGGTAGCGGGGGTTACGAGCAGTACTTC. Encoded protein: CASSLGSGGYEQYF.